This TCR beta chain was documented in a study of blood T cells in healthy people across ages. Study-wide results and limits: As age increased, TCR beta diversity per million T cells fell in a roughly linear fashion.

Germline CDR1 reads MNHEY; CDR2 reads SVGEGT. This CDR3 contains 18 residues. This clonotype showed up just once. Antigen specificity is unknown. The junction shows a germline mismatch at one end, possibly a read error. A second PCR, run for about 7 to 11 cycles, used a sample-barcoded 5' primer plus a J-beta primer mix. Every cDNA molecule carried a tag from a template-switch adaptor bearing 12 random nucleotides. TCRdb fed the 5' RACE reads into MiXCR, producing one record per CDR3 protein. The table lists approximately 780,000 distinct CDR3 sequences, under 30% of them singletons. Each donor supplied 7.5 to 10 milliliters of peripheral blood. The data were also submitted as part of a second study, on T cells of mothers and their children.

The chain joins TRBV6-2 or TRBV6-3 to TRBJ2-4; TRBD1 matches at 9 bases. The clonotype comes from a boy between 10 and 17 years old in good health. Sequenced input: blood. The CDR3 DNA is TGTGCCAGCAGTATTTCCGGGACAGGGAGGTTGGCCAAAAACATTCGGTACTTC. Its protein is CASSISGTGRLAKNIRYF.